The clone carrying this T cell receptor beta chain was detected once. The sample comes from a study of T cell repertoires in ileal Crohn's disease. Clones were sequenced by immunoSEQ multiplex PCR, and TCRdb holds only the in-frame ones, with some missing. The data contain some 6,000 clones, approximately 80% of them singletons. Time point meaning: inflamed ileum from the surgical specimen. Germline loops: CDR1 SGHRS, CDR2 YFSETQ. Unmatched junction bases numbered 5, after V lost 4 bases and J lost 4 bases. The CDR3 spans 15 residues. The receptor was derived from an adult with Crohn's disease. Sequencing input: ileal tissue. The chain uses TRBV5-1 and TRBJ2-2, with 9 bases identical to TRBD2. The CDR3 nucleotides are TGCGCCAGCAGCCGTAATAGCGGGAGCACCGGGGAGCTGTTTTTT. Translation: CASSRNSGSTGELFF.